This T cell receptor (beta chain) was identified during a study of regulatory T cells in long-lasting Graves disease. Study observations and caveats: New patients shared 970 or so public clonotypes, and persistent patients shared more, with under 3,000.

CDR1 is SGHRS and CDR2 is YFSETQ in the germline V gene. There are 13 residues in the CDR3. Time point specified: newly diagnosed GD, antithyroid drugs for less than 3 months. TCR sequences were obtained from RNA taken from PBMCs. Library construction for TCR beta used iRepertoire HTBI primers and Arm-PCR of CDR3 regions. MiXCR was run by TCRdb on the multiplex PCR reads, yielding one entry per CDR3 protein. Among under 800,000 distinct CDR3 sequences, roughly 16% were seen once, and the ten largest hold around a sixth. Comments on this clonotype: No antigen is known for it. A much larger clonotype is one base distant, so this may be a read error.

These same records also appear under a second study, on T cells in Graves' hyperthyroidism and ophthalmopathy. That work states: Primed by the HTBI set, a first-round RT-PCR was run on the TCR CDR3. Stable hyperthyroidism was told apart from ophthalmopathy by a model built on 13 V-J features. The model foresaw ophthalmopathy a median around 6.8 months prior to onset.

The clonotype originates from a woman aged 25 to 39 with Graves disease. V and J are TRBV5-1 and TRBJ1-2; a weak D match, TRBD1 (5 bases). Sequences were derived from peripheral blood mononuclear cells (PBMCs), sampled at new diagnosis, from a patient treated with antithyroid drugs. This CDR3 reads CASSAPPGPGHTF. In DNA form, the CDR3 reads TGCGCCAGCAGCGCCCCTCCGGGACCTGGCCACACCTTC.